The clone carrying this T cell receptor (beta chain) was counted many times. This specimen belongs to a study of T-cell reconstitution after alpha-beta-depleted transplantation in children. This sample's TCRbeta library carried unique molecular identifier barcodes. Each CDR3 protein is one row after TCRdb ran MiXCR on the PCR reads. In the table there are approximately 350,000 distinct CDR3 sequences, 9% to 12% of which are singletons. The V and J ends lost 5 bases and 0 bases, in that order; junction bases with no gene match: 16. Per germline, CDR1 DFQATT and CDR2 SNEGSKA (reference sequence). The CDR3 contains 18 residues.

The TCR sequence derives from a human donor who donated a stem cell graft to a child with acute lymphoblastic leukemia. The V and J genes are TRBV20-1 and TRBJ2-3, with 8 nucleotides matching TRBD1. Source: PBMCs from the stem cell graft donor, taken from the stem cell graft. CDR3 sequence (DNA): TGCAGTGCTTTGCCCTGGGACAGGACCCACCGGAGCACAGATACGCAGTATTTT. This encodes CSALPWDRTHRSTDTQYF.